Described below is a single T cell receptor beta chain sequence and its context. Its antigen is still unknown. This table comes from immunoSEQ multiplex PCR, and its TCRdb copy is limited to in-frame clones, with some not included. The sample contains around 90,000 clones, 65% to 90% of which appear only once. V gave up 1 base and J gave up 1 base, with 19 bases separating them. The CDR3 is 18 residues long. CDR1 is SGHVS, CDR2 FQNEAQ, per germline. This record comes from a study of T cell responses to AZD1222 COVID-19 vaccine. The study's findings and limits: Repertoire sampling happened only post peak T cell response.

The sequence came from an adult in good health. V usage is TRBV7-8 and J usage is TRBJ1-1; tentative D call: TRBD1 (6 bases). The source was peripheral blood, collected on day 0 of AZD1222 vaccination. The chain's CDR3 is CASSLDRAPWGQNTEAFF. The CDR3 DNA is TGTGCCAGCAGCTTAGATAGGGCTCCCTGGGGACAGAACACTGAAGCTTTCTTT.